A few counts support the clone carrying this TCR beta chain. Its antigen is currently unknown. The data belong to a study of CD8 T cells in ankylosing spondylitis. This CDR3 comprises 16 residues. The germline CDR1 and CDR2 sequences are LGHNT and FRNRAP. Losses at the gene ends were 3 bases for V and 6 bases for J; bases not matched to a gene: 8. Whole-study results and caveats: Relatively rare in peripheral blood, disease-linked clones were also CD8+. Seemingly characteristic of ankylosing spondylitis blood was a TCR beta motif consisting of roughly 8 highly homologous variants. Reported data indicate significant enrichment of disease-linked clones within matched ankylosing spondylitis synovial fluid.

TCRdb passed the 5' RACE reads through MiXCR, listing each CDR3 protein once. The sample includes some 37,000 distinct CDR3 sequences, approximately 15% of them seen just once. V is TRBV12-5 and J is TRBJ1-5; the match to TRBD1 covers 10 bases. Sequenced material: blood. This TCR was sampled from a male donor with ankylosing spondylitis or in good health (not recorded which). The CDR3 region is CASGFLDRGFGQPQHF. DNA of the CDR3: TGTGCTAGTGGTTTCCTGGACAGGGGGTTCGGTCAGCCCCAGCATTTT.